This T cell receptor (beta chain) was recovered during a study of cytotoxic CD8 clonotypes in ibrutinib-treated CLL. Data came from immunoSEQ multiplex PCR; TCRdb stores just in-frame clones and leaves some out. This table has about 45,000 clones, under 75% appearing once. This clone appeared a few times. The CDR3 length is 15 residues. The germline CDR1 and CDR2 sequences are WNHNN and SYGVQD (reference sequence). V gave up 1 base and J gave up 2 bases, with 8 bases separating them. This specimen consisted of PBMCs, obtained after 12 months of ibrutinib treatment. This sequence joins TRBV10-1 and TRBJ2-2; no reliable D call. This sequence was found in a human donor with chronic lymphocytic leukemia. The chain's CDR3 is CASSEYTLNTGELFF. The DNA for the CDR3 is TGCGCCAGCAGTGAGTACACCCTCAACACCGGGGAGCTGTTTTTT.